A selection of T cell receptor beta chains follows, all from one sample in a study of Graves' ophthalmopathy and Graves' hyperthyroidism. TCRdb itself ran the multiplex PCR reads through MiXCR, one entry per CDR3 protein. There are around 1,000,000 distinct CDR3 sequences in the sample; 36% occur only once, and 11% lies in the top ten. Source material: peripheral blood or thyroid tissue (not recorded which). The receptor set was obtained from an adult man with Graves' hyperthyroidism. Each CDR3 is given with its conserved first and last residue. D genes are given only for firm matches. Some rows mark clone size as missing; the rest say once, few, many or name a class of expanded clone.

V: TRBV15
size: -
D: TRBD1
J: TRBJ1-5
CDR3: CATSRDRGNGQPQHF
DNA: TGTGCCACCAGCAGGGACAGGGGAAACGGTCAGCCCCAGCATTTT

V: TRBV6-6
size: few
D: -
J: TRBJ1-1
CDR3: CASSPHHQSMNTEAFF
DNA: TGTGCCAGCAGTCCCCATCATCAGTCCATGAACACTGAAGCTTTCTTT

V: TRBV19
size: many
D: -
J: TRBJ1-3
CDR3: CASSQTGDSGNTIYF
DNA: TGTGCCAGTAGTCAAACCGGTGACTCTGGAAACACCATATATTTT

V: TRBV6-6
size: -
D: -
J: TRBJ1-2
CDR3: CASSTTGRYGYTF
DNA: TGTGCCAGCAGTACTACAGGGCGGTATGGCTACACCTTC

V: TRBV11-2
size: -
D: TRBD1
J: TRBJ2-2
CDR3: CASSWGQGENTGELFF
DNA: TGTGCCAGCAGCTGGGGACAGGGGGAGAACACCGGGGAGCTGTTTTTT

V: TRBV2
size: -
D: -
J: TRBJ1-6
CDR3: CASINPADYNSPLHF
DNA: TGTGCCAGCATAAATCCAGCGGACTATAATTCACCCCTCCACTTT

V: TRBV7-2
size: many
D: -
J: TRBJ1-2
CDR3: CASSRSSGRNYGYTF
DNA: TGTGCCAGCAGTCGAAGTTCAGGGAGAAACTATGGCTACACCTTC

V: TRBV9
size: many
D: -
J: TRBJ1-5
CDR3: CASSVVLGNQPQHF
DNA: TGTGCCAGCAGCGTAGTTTTGGGGAATCAGCCCCAGCATTTT

V: TRBV19
size: -
D: -
J: TRBJ2-2
CDR3: CATQWRELFF
DNA: TGTGCCACCCAATGGCGGGAGCTGTTTTTT

V: TRBV12-3/TRBV12-4
size: many
D: TRBD1
J: TRBJ2-5
CDR3: CASSHRDSQETQYF
DNA: TGTGCCAGCAGTCACCGGGACAGCCAAGAGACCCAGTACTTC

V: TRBV7-9
size: -
D: -
J: TRBJ1-4
CDR3: CASSWTREKLFF
DNA: TGTGCCAGCAGCTGGACTAGGGAAAAACTGTTTTTT

V: TRBV5-4
size: -
D: -
J: TRBJ2-7
CDR3: CASSPFEVYEQYF
DNA: TGTGCCAGCAGCCCCTTCGAGGTCTACGAGCAGTACTTC

V: TRBV14
size: few
D: TRBD1
J: TRBJ1-4
CDR3: CASSHPSTGNEKLFF
DNA: TGTGCCAGCAGCCACCCATCGACAGGGAACGAAAAACTGTTTTTT

V: TRBV10-3
size: -
D: TRBD1
J: TRBJ2-5
CDR3: CAIRGQGVTGQETQYF
DNA: TGTGCCATCAGGGGACAGGGGGTGACCGGCCAAGAGACCCAGTACTTC

V: TRBV25-1
size: many
D: -
J: TRBJ1-1
CDR3: CASSDWTEAFF
DNA: TGTGCCAGCAGTGATTGGACTGAAGCTTTCTTT

V: TRBV3-1
size: many
D: TRBD2
J: TRBJ2-2
CDR3: CASSRTSGTYTGELFF
DNA: TGTGCCAGCAGCCGTACTAGCGGGACTTACACCGGGGAGCTGTTTTTT